Described below is a single T cell receptor (beta chain) sequence and its context. The CDR3 has 15 amino acids. The germline gives CDR1 SGHTA, CDR2 FQGNSA. The trim removed 5 bases at V and 2 bases at J, leaving 8 bases unmatched. The data originate from a study of shared clonotypes between healthy human individuals. An assay was performed, and its level was deep. The repertoire was sequenced with immunoSEQ multiplex PCR; TCRdb's copy has only in-frame clones and lacks some. The table shows hundreds of thousands of clones, with approximately 97% occurring only once. V and J are TRBV7-2 and TRBJ2-7, with TRBD2 matching over 8 bases. Material for sequencing was naive CD4+ T cells sorted from blood. The subset was: CD45RA+ positively selected. The origin of this receptor is a woman younger than 45 in good health. CDR3 in amino acids: CASSHGELAAYEQYF. In DNA, the CDR3 is TGTGCCAGCAGCCACGGGGAACTAGCGGCCTACGAGCAGTACTTC.